This T cell receptor (beta chain) was sequenced in a study of blood T cell repertoires in COVID-19. Original data processing: Reference gene primer amplification in the assay estimated nucleated cell counts. The protocol was immunoSEQ multiplex PCR, while the TCRdb copy is restricted to in-frame clones and leaves out a portion. V and J calls and clone size are copied from that table; D and trimming were computed from the DNA. In the table there are over 55,000 clones, roughly 85% of which are singletons. The germline V gene encodes CDR1 SGHTA and CDR2 FQGTGA. Trimming pared 2 bases from V and 6 bases from J, leaving 14 bases between. The CDR3 spans 15 residues.

This clonotype was obtained from a human donor in a cohort sampled during active COVID-19. V gene TRBV7-3 combines with J gene TRBJ2-1; perhaps TRBD2 as D (5 bases). Source material: peripheral blood. The CDR3 nucleotides are TGTGCCAGCAGCTTATATTCTGGACTCCTCAATGAGCAGTTCTTC. This codes for CASSLYSGLLNEQFF.